These T cell receptor beta chains were read from a single sample in a study of blood T cell repertoires in COVID-19. Assay used: immunoSEQ multiplex PCR; TCRdb lists only in-frame clones, some missing. Of some 220,000 clones in the sample, 65% to 85% were seen once. Sequencing used peripheral blood. These receptors were collected from a woman in her 30s with COVID-19, enrolled during active disease. CDR3s include the opening cysteine and the closing phenylalanine or tryptophan. D genes are given only for firm matches. Size values are once, few and many counts, or a class for expanded clones, and some rows have none.

J | V | D | size | CDR3 | DNA
TRBJ1-1 | TRBV19 | TRBD1 | - | CASSQNRGTEAFF | TGTGCCAGTAGCCAAAACAGGGGGACTGAAGCTTTCTTT
TRBJ2-7 | TRBV5-1 | TRBD2 | - | CASSPTSPTDYEQYF | TGCGCCAGCAGCCCGACTAGCCCGACGGATTACGAGCAGTACTTC
TRBJ2-1 | TRBV7-3 | TRBD1 | once | CASSLSMRTGTYNEQFF | TGTGCCAGCAGCTTATCGATGCGGACAGGGACCTACAATGAGCAGTTCTTC
TRBJ2-5 | TRBV5-1 | TRBD2 | - | CASSLGGGAEETQYF | TGCGCCAGCAGCTTAGGCGGGGGGGCCGAAGAGACCCAGTACTTC
TRBJ1-1 | TRBV19 | - | - | CASSAKQGTEAFF | TGTGCCAGTAGTGCCAAACAGGGTACTGAAGCTTTCTTT
TRBJ1-3 | TRBV6-1 | - | - | CASSDLEGGPGAGNTIYF | TGTGCCAGCAGTGATCTCGAGGGCGGCCCCGGAGCTGGAAACACCATATATTTT
TRBJ2-7 | TRBV30 | - | - | CAWSFVANPPLKQYF | TGTGCCTGGAGTTTTGTAGCGAACCCACCTCTCAAGCAGTACTTC
TRBJ2-1 | TRBV4-3 | TRBD2 | - | CASSQAGGGTYNEQFF | TGCGCCAGCAGCCAGGCCGGGGGGGGCACATACAATGAGCAGTTCTTC
TRBJ1-5 | TRBV19 | - | few | CASTGKGVQPQHF | TGTGCCAGTACGGGGAAGGGGGTTCAGCCCCAGCATTTT
TRBJ1-1 | TRBV7-3 | - | - | CASSLYRDSSAFF | TGTGCCAGCAGCCTATATCGGGACTCGTCGGCTTTCTTT
TRBJ2-1 | TRBV4-3 | TRBD2 | - | CASSQDPEGREGNEQFF | TGCGCCAGCAGCCAAGACCCAGAAGGGCGGGAGGGAAATGAGCAGTTCTTC
TRBJ2-3 | TRBV5-1 | - | once | CASSPYRTDTQYF | TGCGCCAGCAGCCCTTATCGCACAGATACGCAGTATTTT
TRBJ2-4 | TRBV6-1 | TRBD1 | many | CASSERQGIAKNIQYF | TGTGCCAGCAGTGAACGACAGGGAATAGCCAAAAACATTCAGTACTTC
TRBJ2-7 | TRBV5-4 | TRBD1 | - | CASSLDPRGHDEQYF | TGTGCCAGCAGCTTGGACCCCAGGGGGCACGACGAGCAGTACTTC
TRBJ2-5 | TRBV18 | TRBD2 | - | CASSPGLGQETQYF | TGTGCCAGCTCACCCGGACTAGGACAAGAGACCCAGTACTTC
TRBJ2-5 | TRBV6-1 | - | - | CASREGVRFKETQYF | TGTGCCAGCAGGGAAGGGGTCAGGTTTAAAGAGACCCAGTACTTC
TRBJ1-1 | TRBV7-2 | - | - | CASSQGRVSGTEAFF | TGTGCCAGCAGCCAGGGGAGGGTTTCGGGCACTGAAGCTTTCTTT
TRBJ2-7 | TRBV2 | TRBD2 | - | CASRGGRAVYLDKQYF | TGTGCCAGCAGAGGCGGGAGGGCCGTATACTTGGATAAGCAGTACTTC
TRBJ2-2 | TRBV4-3 | TRBD2 | once | CASSQERTSGSVSAGELFF | TGCGCCAGCAGCCAAGAGAGGACTAGCGGGAGTGTGTCCGCCGGGGAGCTGTTTTTT
TRBJ1-1 | TRBV9 | - | few | CASSVAGINTEAFF | TGTGCCAGCAGCGTAGCCGGGATCAACACTGAAGCTTTCTTT
TRBJ1-2 | TRBV30 | - | - | CAWSGGRGYTF | TGTGCCTGGAGTGGAGGGCGCGGCTACACCTTC
TRBJ1-5 | TRBV7-3 | - | - | CASSAQGGRNQPQHF | TGTGCCAGCAGCGCCCAGGGTGGGAGGAATCAGCCCCAGCATTTT
TRBJ2-3 | TRBV5-8 | - | few | CASSLAGSGTDTQYF | TGTGCCAGCAGCTTGGCTGGCTCCGGCACAGATACGCAGTATTTT
TRBJ2-7 | TRBV4-3 | - | - | CASSQNVQNRDEQYF | TGCGCCAGCAGCCAAAACGTTCAGAACAGGGACGAGCAGTACTTC
TRBJ1-2 | TRBV7-2 | - | - | CASSLAPAVPSSGYTF | TGTGCCAGCAGCTTAGCGCCGGCGGTCCCCAGCAGTGGCTACACCTTC
TRBJ2-1 | TRBV7-3 | TRBD2 | - | CASSLTSGGAPGNEQFF | TGTGCCAGCAGCCTCACTAGCGGGGGGGCCCCGGGGAATGAGCAGTTCTTC
TRBJ1-6 | TRBV5-1 | TRBD1 | - | CASSFLGTGDSPLHF | TGCGCCAGCAGCTTCTTGGGGACAGGAGATTCACCCCTCCACTTT
TRBJ2-2 | TRBV7-9 | TRBD1 | - | CASKFRTGDTGELFF | TGTGCCAGTAAATTTCGGACAGGGGACACCGGGGAGCTGTTTTTT
TRBJ2-7 | TRBV2 | TRBD2 | few | CASSWTSGNEQYF | TGTGCCAGCAGCTGGACTAGCGGGAACGAGCAGTACTTC
TRBJ2-6 | TRBV13 | - | - | CASSIDIPLASGANVLTF | TGTGCCAGCAGCATTGACATCCCCCTAGCCTCTGGGGCCAACGTCCTGACTTTC
TRBJ2-7 | TRBV16 | - | - | CASSQVRTAYEQYF | TGTGCCAGCAGCCAAGTAAGGACAGCCTACGAGCAGTACTTC
TRBJ2-7 | TRBV6-2/TRBV6-3 | TRBD1 | - | CASSYPGQGTRRF | TGTGCCAGCAGTTATCCCGGACAGGGGACACGTCGCTTC
TRBJ2-5 | TRBV18 | - | once | CASSPRTAETQYF | TGTGCCAGCTCACCACGGACAGCAGAGACCCAGTACTTC
TRBJ2-1 | TRBV9 | - | - | CASSVVAGSYNEQFF | TGTGCCAGCAGCGTAGTTGCGGGCAGCTACAATGAGCAGTTCTTC
TRBJ1-5 | TRBV2 | - | - | CASSESSNQPQHF | TGTGCCAGCAGTGAAAGCAGCAATCAGCCCCAGCATTTT
TRBJ2-7 | TRBV20-1 | - | - | CSAPTRNEQYF | TGCAGTGCCCCGACTAGGAACGAGCAGTACTTC
TRBJ2-1 | TRBV12-5 | TRBD2 | - | CASGKTSGRGPREQFF | TGTGCTAGTGGTAAGACTAGCGGGAGGGGACCTCGAGAGCAGTTCTTC
TRBJ2-5 | TRBV5-1 | - | - | CASSFGGVGAETQYF | TGCGCCAGCAGCTTCGGCGGGGTTGGGGCAGAGACCCAGTACTTC
TRBJ2-7 | TRBV3-1/TRBV3-2 | - | - | CASSREDYEQYF | TGTGCCAGCAGCCGGGAGGACTACGAGCAGTACTTC
TRBJ1-5 | TRBV28 | - | few | CASSLLPPVVDQPQHF | TGTGCCAGCAGTTTGCTCCCCCCCGTAGTGGATCAGCCCCAGCATTTT
TRBJ2-7 | TRBV29-1 | - | once | CSVSYSISSYEQYF | TGCAGCGTTTCCTATAGTATTTCCTCCTACGAGCAGTACTTC
TRBJ1-2 | TRBV11-2 | - | - | CASSLEGSQVGYTF | TGTGCCAGCAGCTTGGAGGGTTCCCAGGTCGGCTACACCTTC
TRBJ1-5 | TRBV10-3 | TRBD1 | - | CAISGDRANQPQHF | TGTGCCATCAGTGGGGACAGGGCCAATCAGCCCCAGCATTTT
TRBJ2-1 | TRBV6-5 | TRBD1 | - | CASSRQGRFFF | TGTGCCAGCAGTCGACAGGGCAGATTTTTCTTC
TRBJ1-5 | TRBV12-3/TRBV12-4 | - | - | CASSSYSNQPQHF | TGTGCCAGCAGCTCGTATAGCAATCAGCCCCAGCATTTT
TRBJ2-5 | TRBV7-3 | - | - | CASSLGVGETQYF | TGTGCCAGCAGTCTAGGGGTGGGGGAGACCCAGTACTTC
TRBJ1-4 | TRBV19 | - | - | CASSPRRVLNEKLFF | TGTGCCAGTAGCCCCCGACGGGTCCTAAATGAAAAACTGTTTTTT
TRBJ1-5 | TRBV18 | TRBD1 | - | CASSPGQGRNQPQHF | TGTGCCAGCTCACCGGGACAGGGCCGCAATCAGCCCCAGCATTTT
TRBJ2-5 | TRBV10-2 | - | - | CASSEDTQETQYF | TGCGCCAGCAGTGAGGACACCCAAGAGACCCAGTACTTC
TRBJ2-1 | TRBV7-9 | TRBD2 | few | CASSLLAGSYNEQFF | TGTGCCAGCAGCCTACTAGCGGGCTCCTACAATGAGCAGTTCTTC
TRBJ2-5 | TRBV19 | TRBD2 | once | CASTGTSVETQYF | TGTGCCAGTACCGGGACTAGCGTGGAGACCCAGTACTTC